The 4 T cell receptor beta chains in this list originate from one sample, sequenced in a study of blood T cell repertoires in COVID-19. This table comes from immunoSEQ multiplex PCR, and its TCRdb copy is limited to in-frame clones, with some not included. This table holds approximately 200,000 clones, around four fifths found once. The sample comprised PBMCs or T cells enriched from blood (not recorded which). The source of these receptors is a man aged 35 to 55 who had recovered from COVID-19.

This rearrangement joins TRBV7-3 to TRBJ2-3, with no clear D. Trimming cost V 2 bases and J 6 bases, with 15 bases left between them. There are 15 residues in the CDR3. CDR1 and CDR2 from the germline V gene are SGHTA and FQGTGA. This chain's CDR3 is CASSLQRGSGDTQYF. CDR3 nucleotide sequence: TGTGCCAGCAGCTTACAGCGCGGCTCCGGCGATACGCAGTATTTT.

This chain uses TRBV6-6 with TRBJ2-3; a weak D match, TRBD1 (5 bases). The CDR3 totals 13 residues. Germline CDR1 MNHNY, CDR2 SVGAGI (reference sequence). V was pared by 2 bases and J by 4 bases, with 7 bases between. The CDR3, as DNA: TGTGCCAGCAGTTACGGGGCAGCAGATACGCAGTATTTT. It yields the protein CASSYGAADTQYF.

J is TRBJ1-1 and V is TRBV7-8; D is perhaps TRBD1 (5 bases). V gave up 0 bases and J gave up 2 bases, with 16 bases separating them. This CDR3 has 17 amino acids. In germline, CDR1 is SGHVS, CDR2 FQNEAQ. CDR3 in amino acids: CASSLATGRRGNTEAFF. Here the CDR3 DNA reads TGTGCCAGCAGCTTAGCAACTGGAAGGAGGGGAAACACTGAAGCTTTCTTT.

The V call is TRBV9, the J call TRBJ2-2, with 9 nucleotides matching TRBD2. This CDR3 region has 16 residues. The junction had 4 bases not matched to a gene; V was cut back by 3 bases and J by 1 base. Germline V lookup: CDR1 SGDLS, CDR2 YYNGEE. The CDR3 bases are TGTGCCAGCAGCGGGAAGACTAGCGGGAACACCGGGGAGCTGTTTTTT. It encodes CASSGKTSGNTGELFF.